A single T cell receptor beta chain is shown here with its context. Sequence at one end of the junction differs from germline and may be a read error. Clones were read by immunoSEQ multiplex PCR, and TCRdb kept only the in-frame ones, dropping some. The sample shows some 15,000 clones, 70% to 80% of them seen only once. This entry is derived from a study of OX40 agonist ivuxolimab in advanced cancers. Source: CD4+ or CD8+ T cells sorted from blood, taken in a trial of the OX40 agonist ivuxolimab. This TCR was recovered from an adult with an advanced solid tumor such as melanoma, head and neck, liver or kidney cancer.

The CDR3 DNA sequence: TGTGCTAGCACTCCCGGACAGCCTTTCACCGGGGAGCTGTTTTTT. It translates to CASTPGQPFTGELFF. The gene calls are TRBV7-7 and TRBJ2-2; D might be TRBD1 (6 bases). Germline V gene data show CDR1 as SSHAT and CDR2 as FNYEAQ (reference sequence). CDR3 length: 15 amino acids.